This T cell receptor (beta chain) was identified in a study of beta chain features in type 1 diabetes. Study information: Comparable age, gender and cell yields were observed in patients relative to healthy donors.

V lost 0 bases to trimming and J lost 10 bases, with 7 bases between them. The germline gives CDR1 GTSNPN, CDR2 SVGIG (reference sequence). This CDR3 spans 11 amino acids. As every portion of the isolated RNA was reverse transcribed, the sequencing read expressed TCRB transcripts. Libraries were prepared by immunoSEQ multiplex PCR; TCRdb keeps only in-frame clonotypes and omits some of them. The data contain roughly 370,000 clones, about 15% of them singletons. The chain uses TRBV30 and TRBJ2-1; D is undetermined. This TCR derives from a man aged 30 to 39 in good health. The sequencing sample was made of naive CD4+ T cells from blood. This CDR3 is CAWSVLEEQFF. In DNA, the CDR3 is TGTGCCTGGAGTGTCCTGGAGGAGCAGTTCTTC.